Below are 6 T cell receptor beta chains sequenced from a single sample in a study of cytomegalovirus exposure and HLA in healthy donors. PCR primers comprised 60 Vbeta and 13 Jbeta primers. Here immunoSEQ multiplex PCR was the method, and the copy in TCRdb shows in-frame clones only, minus some. This sample carries about 120,000 clones, 65% to 80% of them seen once, and the ten largest clones take roughly 3%. The sample was PBMCs. The receptors here all came from a woman aged 35 to 49 in good health and CMV-seropositive.

CDR3 nucleotides: TGTGCCAGCAGTGACGAAACAGGGGCGAACTATGGCTACACCTTC. It is translated as CASSDETGANYGYTF. The chain uses TRBV6-1 and TRBJ1-2, with 7 nucleotides matching TRBD1. This CDR3 has 15 amino acids. Germline-derived CDR1 and CDR2 are MNHNS and SASEGT. Trimming cost V 3 bases and J 2 bases; bases outside gene matches: 6.

V usage is TRBV5-4 and J usage is TRBJ2-1, with 9 bases matching TRBD2. V trimming: 5 bases; J trimming: 4 bases; junction bases outside the gene matches: 4. The CDR3 spans 14 residues. Germline CDR1 reads SGHNT; CDR2 reads YYREEE (reference sequence). In nucleotides, the CDR3 is TGTGCCAGCAGGGCGGGGGGGACGTACAATGAGCAGTTCTTC. This gives the protein CASRAGGTYNEQFF.

This clone was counted between two and nine times. CDR3 coding DNA: TGTGCCAGCAGCCAAGACGTTAGCTATGGCTACACCTTC. Residues: CASSQDVSYGYTF. This sequence joins TRBV14 and TRBJ1-2; D is undetermined. Germline V CDR1 and CDR2: SGHDN, FVKESK. Deletions cut 0 bases from V and 4 bases from J, with 6 bases between. The CDR3 totals 13 residues.

V usage is TRBV6-5 and J usage is TRBJ2-7; TRBD2 agrees at 7 bases. Trimming cost V 2 bases and J 6 bases; bases outside gene matches: 10. CDR3 length: 15 residues. Germline V gene data show CDR1 as MNHEY and CDR2 as SVGAGI. The chain's CDR3 is CASSYPESGVSEQYF. The CDR3 region has the DNA TGTGCCAGCAGTTACCCAGAAAGCGGGGTTAGCGAGCAGTACTTC.

The rearrangement links TRBV7-9 to TRBJ2-1, with 9 nucleotides matching TRBD2. Germline V gives CDR1 SEHNR, CDR2 FQNEAQ (reference sequence). V dropped 5 bases and J dropped 2; count of bases not matched to a gene: 4. This CDR3 region has 15 residues. CDR3 bases: TGTGCCAGCAGCCCACTAGCGGGCCCCTACAATGAGCAGTTCTTC. Its protein product is CASSPLAGPYNEQFF.

The rearrangement links TRBV7-2 to TRBJ2-3; TRBD2 agrees at 10 bases. CDR3 size: 16 residues. The germline CDR1 and CDR2 sequences are SGHTA and FQGNSA. V dropped 6 bases and J dropped 1; count of bases not matched to a gene: 7. CDR3 protein: CASRTLAGVGTDTQYF. The CDR3 region has the DNA TGTGCCAGCAGAACCCTAGCGGGGGTTGGCACAGATACGCAGTATTTT. Full variable domain (missing parts from reference TRBV7-2 and TRBJ2-3): GAGVSQSPSNKVTEKGKDVELRCDPISGHTALYWYRQSLGQGLEFLIYFQGNSAPDKSGLPSDRFSAERTGGSVSTLTIQRTQQEDSAVYLCASRTLAGVGTDTQYFGPGTRLTVL.